One and the same sample provided the 7 T cell receptor beta chains below, sequenced in a study of cytomegalovirus exposure and HLA in healthy donors. Sequencing used immunoSEQ multiplex PCR; TCRdb keeps in-frame clones, though not all of them. The table lists 200,000 to 250,000 clones, approximately 88% of them singletons. The sequencing sample was made of PBMCs. The receptor source for this set is a woman younger than 45 in good health and CMV-seropositive.

This clone was found a few times. The chain employs TRBV30 and TRBJ2-1, with 7 bases that match TRBD1. Germline lookup yields CDR1 GTSNPN and CDR2 SVGIG (reference sequence). This CDR3 has 11 amino acids. The junction had 4 bases not matched to a gene; V was cut back by 5 bases and J by 9 bases. The CDR3 sequence is CAWATGFEQFF. The DNA for the CDR3 is TGTGCCTGGGCGACAGGGTTTGAGCAGTTCTTC.

The chain combines TRBV29-1 with TRBJ1-2; D may be TRBD1 (6 bases). Germline V gives CDR1 SQVTM, CDR2 ANQGSEA. The CDR3 has 12 residues. V was pared by 6 bases and J by 6 bases, with 14 bases between. CDR3 DNA sequence: TGCAGCGTAAAGACAGGCGGTGATGGCTACACCTTC. It is translated as CSVKTGGDGYTF. The whole variable domain, remainder taken from reference TRBV29-1 and TRBJ1-2, is SAVISQKPSRDICQRGTSLTIQCQVDSQVTMMFWYRQQPGQSLTLIATANQGSEATYESGFVIDKFPISRPNLTFSTLTVSNMSPEDSSIYLCSVKTGGDGYTFGSGTRLTVV.

This chain uses TRBV30 with TRBJ2-5, with 13 bases that match TRBD2. The CDR3 sequence is 15 residues long. Germline V gene data show CDR1 as GTSNPN and CDR2 as SVGIG (reference sequence). The junction had 4 bases not matched to a gene; V was cut back by 3 bases and J by 3 bases. The CDR3 spells CAWRPGTSGKETQYF. The CDR3 coding sequence is TGTGCCTGGAGACCCGGGACTAGCGGGAAAGAGACCCAGTACTTC. The whole variable domain, remainder taken from reference TRBV30 and TRBJ2-5, is SQTIHQWPATLVQPVGSPLSLECTVEGTSNPNLYWYRQAAGRGLQLLFYSVGIGQISSEVPQNLSASRPQDRQFILSSKKLLLSDSGFYLCAWRPGTSGKETQYFGPGTRLLVL.

This chain connects TRBV6-5 to TRBJ1-2; D ambiguous. Trimming took 0 bases from V and 6 from J, leaving 8 bases between them. Germline values: CDR1 MNHEY, CDR2 SVGAGI. This CDR3 region has 13 residues. DNA of the CDR3: TGTGCCAGCAGTTACTCGCGAGGAAATGGCTACACCTTC. Translating gives CASSYSRGNGYTF.

This chain links TRBV4-1 with TRBJ2-1; 8 nucleotides line up with TRBD1. The V gene end was trimmed by 4 bases and the J gene end by 3 bases; junction bases not matched to a gene: 2. Germline CDR1 reads MGHRA; CDR2 reads YSYEKL. The CDR3 length is 14 residues. In DNA form, the CDR3 reads TGCGCCAGCAGCCTAGGGACAGGCTACAATGAGCAGTTCTTC. This translates into CASSLGTGYNEQFF.

The CDR3 reads CASSLTKNTEAFF. In nucleotides, the CDR3 is TGTGCCAGCAGTTTAACCAAGAACACTGAAGCTTTCTTT. This chain connects TRBV27 to TRBJ1-1, with D uncertain. The CDR3 is made up of 13 amino acids. The germline V gene has CDR1 MNHEY and CDR2 SMNVEV (reference sequence). V was clipped by 2 bases and J by 1 base, with 5 bases between them.

This sequence joins TRBV29-1 and TRBJ1-3; D is ambiguous. Germline values: CDR1 SQVTM, CDR2 ANQGSEA. Trimming took off 6 bases at V and 2 bases at J, with 11 bases between the two ends. This CDR3 has 13 amino acids. The CDR3 sequence is CSVAEFAGNTIYF. The CDR3 nucleotides read TGCAGCGTGGCCGAGTTCGCTGGAAACACCATATATTTT.